The T cell receptor beta chain described here comes from a study of cytomegalovirus exposure and HLA in healthy donors. Study-level background: The early release's HLA-typed donors yielded approximately 82 million unique TCRs. General study results and limits: Within an earlier analysis, most TCR beta V segments proved productive either about 87% or about 30% of the time. In a later analysis, specific HLA alleles were associated with 15,000 to 20,000 TCR beta sequences at a 0.05 false discovery rate. Sequencing depth roughly uniform across donors was assumed in presence/absence analyses.

PCR was performed using 60 Vbeta and 13 Jbeta primers. Produced via immunoSEQ multiplex PCR; TCRdb's table is partial and in-frame only. Found here are about 120,000 clones, over 70% of them singletons; the top ten hold 7.5% to 9%. This CDR3 is built from 14 residues. Trimming cost V 5 bases and J 6 bases; bases outside gene matches: 8. Per germline, CDR1 SEHNR and CDR2 FQNEAQ (reference sequence). This clone was recorded only once. Its antigen remains unknown. Sequencing was carried out using PBMCs. This chain joins TRBV7-9 and TRBJ2-3; 7 bases fit TRBD1. This sequence was found in a female donor in good health and CMV-seropositive. CDR3 nucleotides: TGTGCCAGCAGCCCGGGACAGTTAGCCGATACGCAGTATTTT. Translation: CASSPGQLADTQYF. Complete variable domain (other parts from reference TRBV7-9 and TRBJ2-3): DTGVSQNPRHKITKRGQNVTFRCDPISEHNRLYWYRQTLGQGPEFLTYFQNEAQLEKSRLLSDRFSAERPKGSFSTLEIQRTEQGDSAMYLCASSPGQLADTQYFGPGTRLTVL.